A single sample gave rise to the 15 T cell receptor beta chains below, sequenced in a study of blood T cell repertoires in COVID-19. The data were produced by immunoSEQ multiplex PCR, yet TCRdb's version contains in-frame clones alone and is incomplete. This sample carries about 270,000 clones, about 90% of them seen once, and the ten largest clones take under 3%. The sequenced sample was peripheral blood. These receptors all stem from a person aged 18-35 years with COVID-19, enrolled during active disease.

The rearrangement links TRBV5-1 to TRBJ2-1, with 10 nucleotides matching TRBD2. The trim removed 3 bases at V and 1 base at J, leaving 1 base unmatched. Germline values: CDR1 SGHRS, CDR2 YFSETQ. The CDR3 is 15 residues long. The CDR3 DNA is TGCGCCAGCAGCTCGACTAGCGGGTCCTACAATGAGCAGTTCTTC. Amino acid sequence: CASSSTSGSYNEQFF.

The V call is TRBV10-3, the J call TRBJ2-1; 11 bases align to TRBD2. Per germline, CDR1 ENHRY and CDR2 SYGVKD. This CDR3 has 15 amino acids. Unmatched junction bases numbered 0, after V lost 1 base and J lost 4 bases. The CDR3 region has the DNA TGTGCCATCAGTGAGTTAGCGGGGGGGTACAATGAGCAGTTCTTC. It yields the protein CAISELAGGYNEQFF.

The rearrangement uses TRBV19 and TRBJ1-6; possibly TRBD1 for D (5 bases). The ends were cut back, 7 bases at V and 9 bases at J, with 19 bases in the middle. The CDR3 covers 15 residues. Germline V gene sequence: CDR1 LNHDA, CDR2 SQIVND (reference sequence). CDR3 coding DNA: TGTGCCAGTAACTCCGCGGGGGTAGCGGTTTCACCCCTCCACTTT. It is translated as CASNSAGVAVSPLHF.

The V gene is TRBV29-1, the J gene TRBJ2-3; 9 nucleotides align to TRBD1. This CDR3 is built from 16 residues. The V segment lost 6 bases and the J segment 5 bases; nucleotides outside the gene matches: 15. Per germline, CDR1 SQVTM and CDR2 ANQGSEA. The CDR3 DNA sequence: TGCAGCGTGGGGCTTAGTTGGACAGGGGTACAAGATACGCAGTATTTT. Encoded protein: CSVGLSWTGVQDTQYF.

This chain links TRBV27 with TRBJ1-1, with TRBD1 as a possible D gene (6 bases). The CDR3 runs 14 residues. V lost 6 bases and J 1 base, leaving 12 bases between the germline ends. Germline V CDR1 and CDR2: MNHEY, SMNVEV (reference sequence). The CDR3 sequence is CASRIPGQNTEAFF. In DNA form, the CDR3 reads TGTGCCAGCAGAATTCCGGGACAGAACACTGAAGCTTTCTTT.

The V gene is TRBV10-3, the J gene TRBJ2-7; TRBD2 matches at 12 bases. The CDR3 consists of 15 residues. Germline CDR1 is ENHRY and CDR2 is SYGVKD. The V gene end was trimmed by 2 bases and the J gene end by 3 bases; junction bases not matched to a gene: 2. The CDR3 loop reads CAISEGLAGLYEQYF. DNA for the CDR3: TGTGCCATCAGTGAGGGACTAGCGGGACTCTACGAGCAGTACTTC.

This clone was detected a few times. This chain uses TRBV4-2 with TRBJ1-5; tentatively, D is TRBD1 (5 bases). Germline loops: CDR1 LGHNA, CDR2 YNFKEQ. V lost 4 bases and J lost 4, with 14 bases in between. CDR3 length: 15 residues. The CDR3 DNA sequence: TGTGCCAGCAGCCCGAGGAGGGGTGTAAATCAGCCCCAGCATTTT. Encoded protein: CASSPRRGVNQPQHF.

The CDR3 loop is CASRDTVRPEAFF. As DNA, the CDR3 is TGTGCCAGCAGAGATACAGTGAGACCTGAAGCTTTCTTT. The chain is built from TRBV12-3 or TRBV12-4 and TRBJ1-1, with D hard to call. CDR3 length: 13 amino acids. Trimming took off 6 bases at V and 6 bases at J, with 14 bases between the two ends.

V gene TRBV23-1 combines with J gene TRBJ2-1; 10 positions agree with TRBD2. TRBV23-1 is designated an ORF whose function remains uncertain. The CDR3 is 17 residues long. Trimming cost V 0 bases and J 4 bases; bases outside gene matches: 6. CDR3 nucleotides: TGCGCCAGCAGTCAATCAGGACTAGCGGCATCTTACAATGAGCAGTTCTTC. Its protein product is CASSQSGLAASYNEQFF.

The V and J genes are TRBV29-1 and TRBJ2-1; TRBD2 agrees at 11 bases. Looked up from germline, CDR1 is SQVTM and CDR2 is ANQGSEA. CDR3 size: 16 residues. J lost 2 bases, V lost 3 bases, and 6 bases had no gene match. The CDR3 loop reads CSVDTGLAGAYNEQFF. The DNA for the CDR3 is TGCAGCGTTGACACCGGACTAGCGGGCGCCTACAATGAGCAGTTCTTC.

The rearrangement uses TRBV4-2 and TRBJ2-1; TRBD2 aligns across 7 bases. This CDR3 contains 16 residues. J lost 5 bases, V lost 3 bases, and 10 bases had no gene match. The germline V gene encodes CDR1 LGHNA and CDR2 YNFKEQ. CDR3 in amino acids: CASSQSGSGLNNEQFF. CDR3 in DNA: TGTGCCAGCAGCCAGTCAGGGTCGGGACTAAACAATGAGCAGTTCTTC.

The CDR3 sequence is CASAGTGNIQYF. The DNA of the CDR3 is TGTGCCAGCGCCGGGACAGGTAACATTCAGTACTTC. The gene calls are TRBV2 and TRBJ2-4; 8 bases agree with TRBD1. This CDR3 is 12 amino acids long. Germline CDR1 is SNHLY and CDR2 is FYNNEI. The V and J ends lost 8 bases and 7 bases, in that order; junction bases with no gene match: 4.

The CDR3 sequence is CASSQDEASGGYEQYF. In nucleotides, the CDR3 is TGTGCCAGCAGCCAAGATGAGGCTAGCGGGGGCTACGAGCAGTACTTC. This rearrangement joins TRBV4-2 to TRBJ2-7; 10 nucleotides align to TRBD2. J lost 3 bases, V lost 0 bases, and 5 bases had no gene match. CDR3 length: 16 residues. In germline, CDR1 is LGHNA, CDR2 YNFKEQ.

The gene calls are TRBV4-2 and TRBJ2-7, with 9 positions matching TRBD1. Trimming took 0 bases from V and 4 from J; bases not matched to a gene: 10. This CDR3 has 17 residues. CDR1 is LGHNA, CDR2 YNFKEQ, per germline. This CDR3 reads CASSQDRGTGIWYEQYF. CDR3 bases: TGTGCCAGCAGCCAAGATCGGGGGACAGGGATATGGTACGAGCAGTACTTC.

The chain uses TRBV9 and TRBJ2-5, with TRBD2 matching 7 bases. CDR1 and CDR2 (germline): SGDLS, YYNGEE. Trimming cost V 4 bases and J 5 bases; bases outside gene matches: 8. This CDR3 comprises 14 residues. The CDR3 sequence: CASSPLVGGETQYF. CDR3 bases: TGTGCCAGCAGCCCCCTTGTGGGGGGGGAGACCCAGTACTTC. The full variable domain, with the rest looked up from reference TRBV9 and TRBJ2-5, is DSGVTQTPKHLITATGQRVTLRCSPRSGDLSVYWYQQSLDQGLQFLIQYYNGEERAKGNILERFSAQQFPDLHSELNLSSLELGDSALYFCASSPLVGGETQYFGPGTRLLVL.